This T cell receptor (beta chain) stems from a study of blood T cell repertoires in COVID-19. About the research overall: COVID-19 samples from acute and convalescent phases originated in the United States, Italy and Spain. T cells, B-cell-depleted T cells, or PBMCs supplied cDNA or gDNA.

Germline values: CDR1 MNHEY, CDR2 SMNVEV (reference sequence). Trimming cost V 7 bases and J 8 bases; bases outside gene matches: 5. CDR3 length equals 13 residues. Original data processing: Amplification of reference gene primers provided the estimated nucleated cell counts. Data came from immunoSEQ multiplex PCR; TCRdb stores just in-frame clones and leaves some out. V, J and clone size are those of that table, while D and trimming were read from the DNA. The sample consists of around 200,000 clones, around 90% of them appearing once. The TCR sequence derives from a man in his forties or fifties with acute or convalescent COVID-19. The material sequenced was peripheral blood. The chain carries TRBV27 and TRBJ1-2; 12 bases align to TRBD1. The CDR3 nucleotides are TGTGCCAGCAAGGGACAGGGGGCGTTCGGCTACACCTTC. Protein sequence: CASKGQGAFGYTF.